The clone carrying this T cell receptor (beta chain) was counted a few times. These data belong to a study of T-cell reconstitution after alpha-beta-depleted transplantation in children. The CDR3 has 18 residues. The J segment lost 0 bases and the V segment lost 4 bases, leaving 14 bases of the junction unmatched. Germline V CDR1 and CDR2: MDHEN, SYDVKM. Researchers prepared the TCRbeta library using unique molecular identifiers, the study reports. TCRdb re-called the PCR reads through MiXCR, storing one row per CDR3 protein. This table holds about 500,000 distinct CDR3 sequences, 32% found once. This chain joins TRBV28 and TRBJ1-2; 7 positions match TRBD1. Sequencing was performed on PBMCs from the stem cell graft donor, taken from the stem cell graft. This sequence was found in a human donor who donated a stem cell graft to a child with aplastic anemia. This CDR3 is CASSSPQGVPQANYGYTF. The CDR3 DNA is TGTGCCAGCAGTTCCCCGCAGGGGGTACCTCAAGCTAACTATGGCTACACCTTC.